The sequence of this T cell receptor (beta chain) was determined in a study of blood T cells in healthy people across ages. Together with a sample-barcoded 5' primer, a J-beta primer mix was included in a second PCR lasting roughly 6 to 12 cycles. MiXCR, run by TCRdb on the 5' RACE reads, gives a single entry per CDR3 protein. In the table there are approximately 690,000 distinct CDR3 sequences, roughly three fifths of which are singletons. In regard to this clonotype: Its antigen is currently unknown.

Study-level points and caveats: As age increased, TCR beta diversity per million T cells fell in a roughly linear fashion.

Germline CDR1 is MGHRA and CDR2 is YSYEKL. V was trimmed by 2 bases and J by 0 bases, leaving 8 bases between them. This CDR3 is 15 amino acids long. The TCR was taken from a man aged 55 to 69 in good health. Specimen: blood. The rearrangement links TRBV4-1 to TRBJ2-1, with D perhaps assigned TRBD1 or TRBD2 (5 bases each). CDR3 sequence: CASSQRGASYNEQFF. For the CDR3, the DNA is TGCGCCAGCAGCCAACGGGGCGCCTCCTACAATGAGCAGTTCTTC.